This T cell receptor (beta chain) was found in a study of shared clonotypes between healthy human individuals. Researchers ran the assay at a deep level. Investigators spread the genomic DNA of each subset evenly over several immunoSEQ plates. Using immunoSEQ multiplex PCR, the repertoire was profiled, and TCRdb retains in-frame clones only, with some absent. The sample records roughly 1 million clones, about 80% being singletons. The CDR3 totals 16 residues. V lost 4 bases and J 0 bases, leaving 15 bases between the germline ends. Germline V CDR1 and CDR2: MGHRA, YSYEKL. General observations from the study: The rarefaction results pointed to incomplete sorted-subset sequencing despite large depth. A generally larger estimated richness was seen in naive subsets than in memory subsets.

Notes on this clone: The antigen remains undetermined.

This sequence originates from a man aged 18 to 30 in good health. The chain has TRBV4-1 and TRBJ1-2, with a weak D call TRBD1 (5 bases). Sample: memory CD4+ T cells sorted from blood. The subset is: CD45RA-negative fraction. CDR3 DNA sequence: TGCGCCAGCAGCCCGACCCCGACAGCCTCTAACTATGGCTACACCTTC. Translating gives CASSPTPTASNYGYTF.